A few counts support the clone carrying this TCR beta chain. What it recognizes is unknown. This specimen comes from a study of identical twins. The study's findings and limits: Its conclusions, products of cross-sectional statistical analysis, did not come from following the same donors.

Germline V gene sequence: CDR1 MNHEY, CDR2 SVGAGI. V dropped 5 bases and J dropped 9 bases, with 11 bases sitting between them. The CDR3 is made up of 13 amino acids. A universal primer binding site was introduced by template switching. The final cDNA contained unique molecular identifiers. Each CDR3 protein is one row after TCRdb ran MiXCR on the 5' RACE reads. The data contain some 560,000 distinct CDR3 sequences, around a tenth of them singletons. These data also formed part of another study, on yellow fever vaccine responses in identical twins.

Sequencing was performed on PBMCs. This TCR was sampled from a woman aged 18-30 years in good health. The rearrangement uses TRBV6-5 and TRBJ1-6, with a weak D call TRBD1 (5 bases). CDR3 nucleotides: TGTGCCAGCAGTCTCGAGAGGGGTTCACCCCTCCACTTT. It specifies CASSLERGSPLHF.